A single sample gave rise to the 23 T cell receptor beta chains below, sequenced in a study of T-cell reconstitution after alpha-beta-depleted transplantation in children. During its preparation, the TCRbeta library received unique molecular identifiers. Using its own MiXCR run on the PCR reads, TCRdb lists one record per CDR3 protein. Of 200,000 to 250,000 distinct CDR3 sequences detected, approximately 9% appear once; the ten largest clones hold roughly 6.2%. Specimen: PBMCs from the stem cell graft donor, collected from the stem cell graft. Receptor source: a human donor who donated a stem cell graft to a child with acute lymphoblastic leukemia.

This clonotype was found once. Here the CDR3 reads CASSLGLDFTDTQYF. CDR3 nucleotide sequence: TGTGCCAGCAGCTTGGGACTAGATTTCACAGATACGCAGTATTTT. The chain links TRBV11-2 to TRBJ2-3; 8 nucleotides match TRBD2. The junction had 4 bases not matched to a gene; V was cut back by 3 bases and J by 2 bases. Germline CDR1 and CDR2: SGHAT and FQNNGV. The CDR3 contains 15 residues.

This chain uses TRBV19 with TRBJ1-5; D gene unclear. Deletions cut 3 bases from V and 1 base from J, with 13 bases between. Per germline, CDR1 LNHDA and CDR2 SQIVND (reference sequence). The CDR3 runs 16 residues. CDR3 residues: CASSIIKVLSNQPQHF. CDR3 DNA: TGTGCCAGTAGTATTATAAAGGTATTGAGCAATCAGCCCCAGCATTTT.

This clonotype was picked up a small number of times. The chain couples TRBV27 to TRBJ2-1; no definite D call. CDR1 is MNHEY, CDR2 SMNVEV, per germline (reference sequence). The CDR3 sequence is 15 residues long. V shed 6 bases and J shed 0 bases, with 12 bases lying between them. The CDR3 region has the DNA TGTGCCAGCAGGGTTTACGTTGCCTCCTACAATGAGCAGTTCTTC. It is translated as CASRVYVASYNEQFF.

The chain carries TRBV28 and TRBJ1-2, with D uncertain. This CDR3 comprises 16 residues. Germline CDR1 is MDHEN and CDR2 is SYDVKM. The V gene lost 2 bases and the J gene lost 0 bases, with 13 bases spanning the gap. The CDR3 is CASSLPPGDPNYGYTF. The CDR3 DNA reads TGTGCCAGCAGTTTACCGCCAGGCGATCCTAACTATGGCTACACCTTC.

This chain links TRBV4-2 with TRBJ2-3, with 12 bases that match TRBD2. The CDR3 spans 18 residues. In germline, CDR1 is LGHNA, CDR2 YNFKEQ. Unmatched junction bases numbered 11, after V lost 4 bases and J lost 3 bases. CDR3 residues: CASSPGGLAGGLTDTQYF. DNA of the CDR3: TGTGCCAGCAGCCCGGGGGGGCTAGCGGGGGGGCTAACAGATACGCAGTATTTT.

The CDR3, as DNA: TGTGCCAGCTCACCAGGGACTAATCTCCACGGGGACACTGAAGCTTTCTTT. Translation: CASSPGTNLHGDTEAFF. The chain combines TRBV18 with TRBJ1-1; tentative D call: TRBD1 (5 bases). Germline CDR1 KGHSH, CDR2 LQKENI. The V end was cut by 2 bases, the J end by 3 bases, with 19 bases between. There are 17 residues in the CDR3.

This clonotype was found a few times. The CDR3 sequence: CASSGPGTGANVLTF. CDR3 bases: TGTGCCAGCAGTGGGCCGGGGACTGGGGCCAACGTCCTGACTTTC. V usage is TRBV6-1 and J usage is TRBJ2-6; TRBD2 is a possible D gene (5 bases). The length of the CDR3 is 15 residues. V gave up 4 bases and J gave up 2 bases, with 9 bases separating them. Germline V gene sequence: CDR1 MNHNS, CDR2 SASEGT.

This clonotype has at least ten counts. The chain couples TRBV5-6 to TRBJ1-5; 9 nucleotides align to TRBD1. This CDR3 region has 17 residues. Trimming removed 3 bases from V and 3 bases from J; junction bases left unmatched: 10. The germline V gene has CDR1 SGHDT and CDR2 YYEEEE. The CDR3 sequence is CASSWTGDRQINQPQHF. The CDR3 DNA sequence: TGTGCCAGCAGCTGGACAGGGGACCGACAAATCAATCAGCCCCAGCATTTT.

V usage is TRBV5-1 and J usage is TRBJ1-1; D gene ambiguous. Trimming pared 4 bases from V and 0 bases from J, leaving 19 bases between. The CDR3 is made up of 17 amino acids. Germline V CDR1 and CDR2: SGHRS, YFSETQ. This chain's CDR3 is CASSRIRQADMNTEAFF. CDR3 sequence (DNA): TGCGCCAGCAGCAGGATTCGTCAGGCAGATATGAACACTGAAGCTTTCTTT.

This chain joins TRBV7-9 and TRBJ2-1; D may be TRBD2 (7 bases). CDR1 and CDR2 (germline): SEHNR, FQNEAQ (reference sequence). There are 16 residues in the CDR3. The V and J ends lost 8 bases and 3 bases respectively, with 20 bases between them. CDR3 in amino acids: CASSPKGGAGYNEQFF. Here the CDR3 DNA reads TGTGCCAGCTCTCCAAAGGGGGGGGCGGGCTACAATGAGCAGTTCTTC.

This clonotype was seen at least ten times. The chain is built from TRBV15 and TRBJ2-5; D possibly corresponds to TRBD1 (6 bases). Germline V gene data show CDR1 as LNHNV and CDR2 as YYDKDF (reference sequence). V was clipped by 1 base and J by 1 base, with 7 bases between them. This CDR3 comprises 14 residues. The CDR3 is CATSRGGGQETQYF. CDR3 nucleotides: TGTGCCACCAGCAGAGGAGGGGGCCAAGAGACCCAGTACTTC.

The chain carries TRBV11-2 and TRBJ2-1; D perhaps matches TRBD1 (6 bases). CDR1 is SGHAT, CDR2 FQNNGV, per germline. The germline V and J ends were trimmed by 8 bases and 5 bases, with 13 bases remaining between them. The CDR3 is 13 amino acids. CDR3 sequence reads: CASQHRVDNEQFF. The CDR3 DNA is TGTGCCAGCCAACACAGGGTTGACAATGAGCAGTTCTTC.

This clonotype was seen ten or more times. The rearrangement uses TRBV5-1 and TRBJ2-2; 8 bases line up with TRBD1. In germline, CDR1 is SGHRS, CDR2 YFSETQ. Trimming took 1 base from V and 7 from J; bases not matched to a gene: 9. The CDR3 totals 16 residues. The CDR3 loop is CASSLSRRGPFGELFF. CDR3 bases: TGCGCCAGCAGCTTGTCTCGCAGGGGGCCTTTCGGGGAGCTGTTTTTT.

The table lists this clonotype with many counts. The CDR3 region has the DNA TGTGCCAGCAGCCCTATCGGGGGGGCCCCCTCTGGAAACACCATATATTTT. This encodes CASSPIGGAPSGNTIYF. This sequence joins TRBV6-1 and TRBJ1-3; D might be TRBD1 (6 bases). V lost 6 bases and J 0 bases, leaving 18 bases between the germline ends. Per the germline V gene, CDR1 is MNHNS and CDR2 is SASEGT. CDR3 length: 17 residues.

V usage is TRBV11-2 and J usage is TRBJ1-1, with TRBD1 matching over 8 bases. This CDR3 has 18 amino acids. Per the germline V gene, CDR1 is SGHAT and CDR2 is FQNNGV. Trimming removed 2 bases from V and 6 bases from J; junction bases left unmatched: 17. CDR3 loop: CASSLSGGGGRFGAEAFF. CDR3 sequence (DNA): TGTGCCAGCAGCTTATCAGGGGGCGGGGGTCGGTTTGGCGCTGAAGCTTTCTTT.

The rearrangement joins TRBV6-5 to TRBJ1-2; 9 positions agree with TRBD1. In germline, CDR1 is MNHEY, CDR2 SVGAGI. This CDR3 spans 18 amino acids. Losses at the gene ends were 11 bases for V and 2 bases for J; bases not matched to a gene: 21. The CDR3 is CASQGVFGGTGTNYGYTF. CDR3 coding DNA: TGTGCCTCTCAAGGAGTGTTTGGCGGGACAGGGACGAACTATGGCTACACCTTC.

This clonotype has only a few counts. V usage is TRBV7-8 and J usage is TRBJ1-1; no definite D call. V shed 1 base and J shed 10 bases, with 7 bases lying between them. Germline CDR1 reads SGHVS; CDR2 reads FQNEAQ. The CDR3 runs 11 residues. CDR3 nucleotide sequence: TGTGCCAGCAGCTTAGGTCAAGTAGCTTTCTTT. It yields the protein CASSLGQVAFF.

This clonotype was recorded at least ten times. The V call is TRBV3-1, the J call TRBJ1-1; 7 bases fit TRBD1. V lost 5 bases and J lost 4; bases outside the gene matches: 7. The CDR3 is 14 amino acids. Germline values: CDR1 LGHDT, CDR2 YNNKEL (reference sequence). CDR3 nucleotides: TGTGCCAGCAGCGAGACAGGGTTGGGCACTGAAGCTTTCTTT. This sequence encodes CASSETGLGTEAFF. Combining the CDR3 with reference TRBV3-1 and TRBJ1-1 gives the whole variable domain DTAVSQTPKYLVTQMGNDKSIKCEQNLGHDTMYWYKQDSKKFLKIMFSYNNKELIINETVPNRFSPKSPDKAHLNLHINSLELGDSAVYFCASSETGLGTEAFFGQGTRLTVV.

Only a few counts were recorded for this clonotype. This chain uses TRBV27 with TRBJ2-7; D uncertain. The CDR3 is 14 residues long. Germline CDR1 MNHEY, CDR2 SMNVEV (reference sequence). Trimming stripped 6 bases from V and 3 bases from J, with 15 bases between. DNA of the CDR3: TGTGCCAGCAGGGCGGAATGGGCTAACTACGAGCAGTACTTC. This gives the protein CASRAEWANYEQYF.

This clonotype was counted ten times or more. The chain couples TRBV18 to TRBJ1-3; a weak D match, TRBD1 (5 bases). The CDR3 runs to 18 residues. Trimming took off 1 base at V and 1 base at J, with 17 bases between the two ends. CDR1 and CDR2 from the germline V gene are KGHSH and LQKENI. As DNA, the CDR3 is TGTGCCAGCTCACCACACCCCCACAGGTCGTATTCTGGAAACACCATATATTTT. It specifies CASSPHPHRSYSGNTIYF.

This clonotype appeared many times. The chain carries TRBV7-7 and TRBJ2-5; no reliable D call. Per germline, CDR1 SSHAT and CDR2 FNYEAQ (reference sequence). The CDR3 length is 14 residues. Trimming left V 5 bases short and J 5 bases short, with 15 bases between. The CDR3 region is CASSQNWDQETQYF. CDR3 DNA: TGTGCCAGCAGCCAGAATTGGGATCAGGAGACCCAGTACTTC.

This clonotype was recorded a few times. CDR3: CSARDGQLNTEAFF. The CDR3 DNA is TGCAGTGCTCGGGACGGACAGCTGAACACTGAAGCTTTCTTT. The chain recombines TRBV20-1 with TRBJ1-1, with a weak D call TRBD1 (6 bases). The CDR3 extends over 14 amino acids. V gave up 5 bases and J gave up 0 bases, with 13 bases separating them. Germline CDR1 and CDR2: DFQATT and SNEGSKA (reference sequence).

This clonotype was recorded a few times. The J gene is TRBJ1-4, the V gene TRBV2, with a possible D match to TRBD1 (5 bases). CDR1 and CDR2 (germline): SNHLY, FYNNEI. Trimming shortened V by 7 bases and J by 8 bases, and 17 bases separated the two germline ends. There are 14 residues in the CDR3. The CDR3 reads CASIPGRAGEKLFF. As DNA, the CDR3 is TGTGCCAGCATTCCCGGCAGGGCCGGGGAAAAACTGTTTTTT.